The rows below give T cell receptor beta chains drawn from one sample of a study of blood T cell repertoires in COVID-19. TCRdb keeps only in-frame clones here, not all; method: immunoSEQ multiplex PCR. The sample consists of approximately 300,000 clones, 85% to 95% of them appearing once. The specimen was PBMCs or T cells enriched from blood (not recorded which). These receptors were collected from a woman aged 25 to 39 who had been exposed to COVID-19. The CDR3 runs from the conserved cysteine through the conserved F or W. D genes are given only for firm matches. Only some rows state a clone size, as once, few, many or a class for expanded clones.

TRBV11-2	.	few	TRBJ1-6	TGTGCCAGCAGCTTAGAGGCACAGGGAAATTCACCCCTCCACTTT	CASSLEAQGNSPLHF
TRBV7-9	TRBD1	once	TRBJ1-1	TGTGCCAGCAGCTCCCGGGACAGGGGGCGTAACACTGAAGCTTTCTTT	CASSSRDRGRNTEAFF
TRBV18	.	.	TRBJ1-1	TGTGCCAGCTCACCACCCGGCAGGAGCGGGTCTGAAGCTTTCTTT	CASSPPGRSGSEAFF
TRBV9	TRBD2	.	TRBJ2-3	TGTGCCAGCAGCGTGGGCGGGGGGGCTACAGATACGCAGTATTTT	CASSVGGGATDTQYF
TRBV19	TRBD1	.	TRBJ1-2	TGTGCCAGTAGTGACCCGGGACAGGGGGCGCGGTATGGCTACACCTTC	CASSDPGQGARYGYTF
TRBV4-2	TRBD1	few	TRBJ2-7	TGTGCCAGCAGCCAAGCCGGGACAGGGGGGGTCGGGCAGTACTTC	CASSQAGTGGVGQYF
TRBV5-6	.	.	TRBJ1-1	TGTGCCAGCAGCCTACAGATCGGTACTGAAGCTTTCTTT	CASSLQIGTEAFF
TRBV27	TRBD1	.	TRBJ1-2	TGTGCCAGCAGTCAAAACGGACAGGGGATTAGTAACTATGGCTACACCTTC	CASSQNGQGISNYGYTF
TRBV6-5	.	.	TRBJ2-2	TGTGCCAGCAGTTACTGGTCTGGGGCAGACACCGGGGAGCTGTTTTTT	CASSYWSGADTGELFF
TRBV7-3	TRBD2	.	TRBJ2-1	TGTGCCAGCAGCTTAGGCGGACTAGCTGGCAATGAGCAGTTCTTC	CASSLGGLAGNEQFF
TRBV19	.	.	TRBJ1-4	TGTGCCAGTAGTCGGACACCTAATGAAAAACTGTTTTTT	CASSRTPNEKLFF
TRBV7-9	.	.	TRBJ1-1	TGTGCCAGTGGACAGAGCTTTGAAGCTTTCTTT	CASGQSFEAFF
TRBV27	TRBD1	.	TRBJ1-2	TGTGCCAGCAGTTTATATCCGGGACAGAACTATGGCTACACCTTC	CASSLYPGQNYGYTF
TRBV5-8	TRBD1	.	TRBJ2-4	TGTGCCAGCAGGCCCGACAGGGGATTAAACATTCAGTACTTC	CASRPDRGLNIQYF
TRBV2	.	.	TRBJ1-5	TGTGCCAGCAGTGACAGATCTAGCAATCAGCCCCAGCATTTT	CASSDRSSNQPQHF
TRBV5-1	TRBD2	.	TRBJ2-3	TGCGCCAGCAGCTTTACTAGCGCATACACAGATACGCAGTATTTT	CASSFTSAYTDTQYF
TRBV10-3	TRBD1	once	TRBJ1-1	TGTGCCATCAGAGTGACAGGGGATAACATGAACACTGAAGCTTTCTTT	CAIRVTGDNMNTEAFF
TRBV9	.	.	TRBJ2-5	TGTGCCAGCAGCCCAGCAGGGGTAGCGAGCAAAGAGACCCAGTACTTC	CASSPAGVASKETQYF
TRBV29-1	.	.	TRBJ1-1	TGCAGCGTTGGACGTTGGGGCTCGAGCACTGAAGCTTTCTTT	CSVGRWGSSTEAFF
TRBV5-6	.	.	TRBJ1-1	TGTGCCAGCAGCTCCCAGGACACTGAAGCTTTCTTT	CASSSQDTEAFF
TRBV2	TRBD1	.	TRBJ1-2	TGTGCCAGCCATTCGACCTTCAGGGGGAAATTCTATGGCTACACCTTC	CASHSTFRGKFYGYTF
TRBV7-3	.	few	TRBJ1-1	TGTGCCAGCAGCGAAGGGGTTGTGAACACTGAAGCTTTCTTT	CASSEGVVNTEAFF
TRBV19	TRBD1	.	TRBJ1-5	TGTGCCAGTAGTACAGGGGGATATAGAAATCAGCCCCAGCATTTT	CASSTGGYRNQPQHF
TRBV9	.	.	TRBJ1-1	TGTGCCAGCAGCGCCCGGTTAACTGAAGCTTTCTTT	CASSARLTEAFF
TRBV12-3/TRBV12-4	.	.	TRBJ2-1	TGTGCCAGCAGTTTCCTTATGGAGCAGTTCTTC	CASSFLMEQFF
TRBV6-5	.	.	TRBJ1-1	TGTGCCAGCAATGGAGGCGGTGAAGCTTTCTTT	CASNGGGEAFF
TRBV4-2	.	.	TRBJ1-6	TGTGCCAGCAGCCAAGATCGGGGGGGGCCTAATTCACCCCTCCACTTT	CASSQDRGGPNSPLHF
TRBV2	.	.	TRBJ1-3	TGTGCCAGCAGTGAAGCTACGGGCTCTGGAAACACCATATATTTT	CASSEATGSGNTIYF
TRBV5-1	TRBD1	.	TRBJ1-1	TGCGCCAGCGACACAGGGGGCGAGTCTGAAGCTTTCTTT	CASDTGGESEAFF
TRBV4-3	TRBD1	.	TRBJ1-4	TGCGCCAGCAGCCAGAGGGACAGGGACGAAAAACTGTTTTTT	CASSQRDRDEKLFF
TRBV7-9	TRBD1	.	TRBJ1-5	TGTGCCAGCAGCTTAGTATCCCAGGGGGAAATGAGCAATCAGCCCCAGCATTTT	CASSLVSQGEMSNQPQHF
TRBV7-9	.	.	TRBJ1-4	TGTGCCAGCAGGCGGAGTGGAGGGGAAAAACTGTTTTTT	CASRRSGGEKLFF
TRBV4-1	TRBD2	.	TRBJ2-1	TGCGCCAGCAGCCTACTTAGCGGGGCTGTTAGGTACAATGAGCAGTTCTTC	CASSLLSGAVRYNEQFF
TRBV7-8	.	.	TRBJ1-1	TGTGCCAGCAGCTTCAGGGACTCGAACACTGAAGCTTTCTTT	CASSFRDSNTEAFF
TRBV27	TRBD2	.	TRBJ2-3	TGTGCCAGCCTAACGGGGGTGGGGGGGACTACAGATACGCAGTATTTT	CASLTGVGGTTDTQYF
TRBV5-1	.	.	TRBJ1-2	TGCGCCAGCAGCTTGGCGGCAGGGGCTAACTATGGCTACACCTTC	CASSLAAGANYGYTF
TRBV10-2	.	.	TRBJ2-1	TGCGCCAGCAGGAGGGCATACAATGAGCAGTTCTTC	CASRRAYNEQFF
TRBV9	.	.	TRBJ1-1	TGTGCCAGCAGCGTAGCTTTGGACAGCGAAGCTTTCTTT	CASSVALDSEAFF
TRBV19	.	once	TRBJ2-2	TGTGCCAGTAGTACCGACTATAGCGGGGAGCTGTTTTTT	CASSTDYSGELFF
TRBV18	TRBD1	.	TRBJ1-2	TGTGCCAGCTCACCAAGAGGACAGGGGGGATTTAGCTACACCTTC	CASSPRGQGGFSYTF
TRBV7-9	.	once	TRBJ2-3	TGTGCCAGCAGCCGTGGGGGGATGGGATCAGATACGCAGTATTTT	CASSRGGMGSDTQYF
TRBV19	TRBD2	few	TRBJ2-1	TGTGCCAGTAGTATCCAGCCTTCTAGCGGGGGCTACAATGAGCAGTTCTTC	CASSIQPSSGGYNEQFF
TRBV5-1	TRBD1	.	TRBJ2-2	TGCGCCAGCAGCCACGGGACAGGGGGCACTAACACCGGGGAGCTGTTTTTT	CASSHGTGGTNTGELFF
TRBV7-8	TRBD2	.	TRBJ2-2	TGTGCCAGCAGCTTAAGACTCGCGGGGGGCCGGGGGCTCGGATCCGGGGAGCTGTTTTTT	CASSLRLAGGRGLGSGELFF
TRBV3-1/TRBV3-2	TRBD1	.	TRBJ1-2	TGTGCCAGCAGCATGGGGACAGGGGGCCGTACTAACTATGGCTACACCTTC	CASSMGTGGRTNYGYTF
TRBV14	TRBD1	.	TRBJ2-1	TGTGCCAGCAGCCCCCGGGACAGGGTTGAGCAGTTCTTC	CASSPRDRVEQFF
TRBV5-4	.	.	TRBJ1-2	TGTGCCAGCAGCCCGCCGGGAGGGATTACGGTCGACTATGGCTACACCTTC	CASSPPGGITVDYGYTF
TRBV4-3	TRBD2	.	TRBJ2-3	TGCGCCAGCAGCCAGGGAGGGACTACAGATACGCAGTATTTT	CASSQGGTTDTQYF
TRBV4-1	.	.	TRBJ1-1	TGCGCCACCGGGACATCGATGAACACTGAAGCTTTCTTT	CATGTSMNTEAFF
TRBV6-2/TRBV6-3	TRBD1	.	TRBJ2-7	TGTGCCAGCAGTTACTCCATATCCGCGGACAGGATCTACGAGCAGTACTTC	CASSYSISADRIYEQYF